Only a few counts were recorded for the clone carrying this T cell receptor (beta chain). The antigen is undetermined. The read finishes 3 residues shy of the CDR3 end, and the germline J gene is used to complete it. CVID meant reduced serum IgG, IgA and/or IgM plus specific antibody deficiency. The data were taken from a study of T cell clonality in common variable immunodeficiency. Sequencing used immunoSEQ multiplex PCR; TCRdb keeps in-frame clones, though not all of them. The record shows roughly 9,900 clones for this sample, with no singletons present. The CDR3 length is 13 residues. V was clipped by 3 bases and J by 3 bases; unmatched bases: 0. Germline CDR1 is SNHLY and CDR2 is FYNNEI. The study, taken as a whole, reports: In common variable immunodeficiency, TCR beta chains reportedly carried fewer deletions and N-nucleotide insertions.

This clonotype was obtained from a human donor with common variable immunodeficiency. The sequencing sample was made of peripheral blood mononuclear cells. This rearrangement joins TRBV2 to TRBJ2-7; 9 positions agree with TRBD2. The DNA read from the CDR3 is TGTGCCAGCAGTGAGCGGGAGGGCTACGAG. Amino acids: CASSEREGYE. The entire CDR3 protein is CASSEREGYEQYF.